Presented here are 15 T cell receptor beta chains from one specimen sequenced in a study of human T cells and chemical hapten exposure. Stated time point: healthy volunteer bleed at 2 weeks. The template was total RNA from unfractionated whole blood. Using its own MiXCR run on the RACE reads, TCRdb lists one record per CDR3 protein. The sample consists of about 45,000 distinct CDR3 sequences, almost 4.5% of them appearing once. The sample was whole blood. Receptors originate from a human donor in good health. Some clones in this sample may be carry-over from other donors' samples.

There are many counts of this clonotype. J is TRBJ2-3 and V is TRBV24-1; the match to TRBD1 covers 10 bases. This CDR3 has 16 amino acids. The germline gives CDR1 KGHDR, CDR2 SFDVKD. V shed 4 bases and J 2 bases; nucleotides not matched to a gene: 5. In DNA form, the CDR3 reads TGTGCCACCAGTGACCGGGGACAGGGGCTCACAGATACGCAGTATTTT. This translates into CATSDRGQGLTDTQYF.

This rearrangement joins TRBV9 to TRBJ2-7; TRBD2 might be the D (5 bases). Germline lookup yields CDR1 SGDLS and CDR2 YYNGEE. CDR3 size: 15 residues. V was pared by 4 bases and J by 3 bases, with 17 bases between. CDR3 DNA: TGTGCCAGCAGCCCTGGTGGATTCGAGGGCTACGAGCAGTACTTC. This codes for CASSPGGFEGYEQYF.

This clonotype has a count of ten or more. This chain links TRBV12-3 or TRBV12-4 with TRBJ1-1, with 7 bases matching TRBD1. This CDR3 has 12 amino acids. V dropped 5 bases and J dropped 6; count of bases not matched to a gene: 3. CDR3 in DNA: TGTGCCAGCAGTGCCGGGACAGCTGAAGCTTTCTTT. It yields the protein CASSAGTAEAFF.

This clonotype was observed a few times. The chain carries TRBV4-1 and TRBJ2-7; 8 bases are a match to TRBD2. The CDR3 sequence is 15 residues long. Per germline, CDR1 MGHRA and CDR2 YSYEKL. V shed 6 bases, J shed 4 bases, and the junction held 11 bases outside the gene matches. This CDR3 is CASRTGREGFYEQYF. The CDR3 DNA follows: TGCGCCAGCAGGACGGGCCGGGAGGGTTTTTACGAGCAGTACTTC.

This clonotype was counted many times. J is TRBJ2-7 and V is TRBV7-9; no firm D call. Germline CDR1 is SEHNR and CDR2 is FQNEAQ (reference sequence). The CDR3 totals 13 residues. Trimming removed 4 bases from V and 6 bases from J, with 13 bases in between. The CDR3 DNA reads TGTGCCAGCAGCTCGGACGTTACGGGCGAGCAGTACTTC. Encoded protein: CASSSDVTGEQYF.

This clonotype was counted many times. The chain has TRBV29-1 and TRBJ2-1; 11 positions agree with TRBD2. Losses at the gene ends were 1 base for V and 3 bases for J; bases not matched to a gene: 11. This CDR3 has 18 residues. Germline CDR1 is SQVTM and CDR2 is ANQGSEA. CDR3 nucleotide sequence: TGCAGCGTTGAAGCCCCTACTAGCGGGAGATTAATCTACAATGAGCAGTTCTTC. Amino acid sequence: CSVEAPTSGRLIYNEQFF.

V and J are TRBV20-1 and TRBJ2-7; the D is unclear. Germline V gives CDR1 DFQATT, CDR2 SNEGSKA (reference sequence). Trimming removed 3 bases from V and 2 bases from J, with 14 bases in between. The CDR3 length is 14 residues. The CDR3 nucleotides are TGCAGTGCTAGCCCTCCGACCGCCACCTACGAGCAGTACTTC. Its translation: CSASPPTATYEQYF.

This clonotype was observed many times. The chain uses TRBV7-9 and TRBJ1-3; D is ambiguous. CDR3 length equals 16 residues. Trimming shortened V by 1 base and J by 0 bases, and 10 bases separated the two germline ends. CDR1 and CDR2 (germline): SEHNR, FQNEAQ (reference sequence). Written as DNA, the CDR3 is TGTGCCAGCAGCTTAGGCCCGGGCATCTCTGGAAACACCATATATTTT. Translation gives CASSLGPGISGNTIYF.

The rearrangement uses TRBV6-6 and TRBJ2-1; unclear D gene. Germline CDR1 reads MNHNY; CDR2 reads SVGAGI (reference sequence). The CDR3 runs to 15 residues. Trimming removed 2 bases from V and 4 bases from J, with 12 bases in between. The chain's CDR3 is CASSYIPTRYNEQFF. The CDR3 nucleotides are TGTGCCAGCAGTTACATTCCTACCCGATACAATGAGCAGTTCTTC.

J is TRBJ1-2 and V is TRBV19; 12 nucleotides agree with TRBD1. V gave up 3 bases and J gave up 6 bases; unmatched junction bases: 8. The CDR3 is 16 amino acids. CDR1 and CDR2 from the germline V gene are LNHDA and SQIVND (reference sequence). The CDR3 spells CASSIPGTGGGDGYTF. The CDR3 region has the DNA TGTGCCAGTAGTATCCCCGGGACAGGGGGCGGCGATGGCTACACCTTC.

This clonotype was observed at least ten times. The chain is built from TRBV28 and TRBJ2-1; D remains unclear. The CDR3 is 12 amino acids. The germline V gene has CDR1 MDHEN and CDR2 SYDVKM. The germline V and J ends were trimmed by 7 bases and 0 bases, with 4 bases remaining between them. For the CDR3, the DNA is TGTGCCAGCACCAGCTCCTACAATGAGCAGTTCTTC. Residues: CASTSSYNEQFF.

This clonotype was seen many times. This rearrangement joins TRBV10-3 to TRBJ2-3; weak D call: TRBD2 (6 bases). Trimming shortened V by 4 bases and J by 2 bases, and 16 bases separated the two germline ends. This CDR3 has 16 amino acids. Germline values: CDR1 ENHRY, CDR2 SYGVKD. The CDR3 DNA reads as TGTGCCATCAGTGGCCAACCGGGACTTCTCACAGATACGCAGTATTTT. Amino acid sequence: CAISGQPGLLTDTQYF.

This clonotype has more than one count but fewer than ten. V is TRBV12-3 or TRBV12-4 and J is TRBJ2-3, with 9 bases lining up with TRBD2. This CDR3 spans 19 amino acids. The J segment lost 0 bases and the V segment lost 0 bases, leaving 10 bases of the junction unmatched. CDR3 residues: CASSLALRGLAGSTDTQYF. The CDR3 bases are TGTGCCAGCAGTTTAGCGCTAAGGGGGCTAGCGGGAAGCACAGATACGCAGTATTTT.

The sample holds many counts of this clonotype. The chain carries TRBV28 and TRBJ1-1; tentatively, D is TRBD1 (5 bases). Germline V gives CDR1 MDHEN, CDR2 SYDVKM. The length of the CDR3 is 15 residues. The V end was cut by 0 bases, the J end by 5 bases, with 13 bases between. DNA of the CDR3: TGTGCCAGCAGTTTATGGGGGTCGGGGGGGACTGAAGCTTTCTTT. Protein product: CASSLWGSGGTEAFF.

This clonotype was detected many times. This sequence joins TRBV6-5 and TRBJ2-3; D perhaps matches TRBD2 (6 bases). The germline CDR1 and CDR2 sequences are MNHEY and SVGAGI. Deletions cut 9 bases from V and 2 bases from J, with 15 bases between. This CDR3 has 14 residues. Here the CDR3 DNA reads TGTGCCAGTAGTCGACTAGGTCACACAGATACGCAGTATTTT. It yields the protein CASSRLGHTDTQYF.